This T cell receptor (beta chain) was sequenced in a study of OX40 agonist ivuxolimab in advanced cancers. Study-wide context: In this trial design, patients received ivuxolimab intravenously at 0.01 to 10 mg/kg every 2 weeks. Each dose-escalation patient presented with hepatocellular carcinoma, melanoma, renal cell or head and neck cancer.

Germline trimming cut 6 bases from V and 0 bases from J; bases unmatched to any gene: 6. Looked up from germline, CDR1 is LNHDA and CDR2 is SQIVND (reference sequence). This CDR3 region has 15 residues. The method was immunoSEQ multiplex PCR; TCRdb's version includes in-frame clones alone and lacks a portion of them. This table holds around 80,000 clones, 65% to 90% found once. Study-level findings and limits: On average, a greater number of expanded clones characterised CD8+ T cells relative to CD4+.

A few counts support this clone. As yet, its antigen is unknown. The chain links TRBV19 to TRBJ2-5; 8 bases are a match to TRBD1. This receptor was obtained from an adult with an advanced solid tumor such as melanoma, head and neck, liver or kidney cancer. The sample in question was CD4+ or CD8+ T cells sorted from blood, obtained in a trial of the OX40 agonist ivuxolimab. CDR3 protein: CASSLDRGHQETQYF. The DNA of the CDR3 is TGTGCCAGTAGCCTCGACAGGGGCCACCAAGAGACCCAGTACTTC. Combining the CDR3 with reference TRBV19 and TRBJ2-5 gives the whole variable domain DGGITQSPKYLFRKEGQNVTLSCEQNLNHDAMYWYRQDPGQGLRLIYYSQIVNDFQKGDIAEGYSVSREKKESFPLTVTSAQKNPTAFYLCASSLDRGHQETQYFGPGTRLLVL.